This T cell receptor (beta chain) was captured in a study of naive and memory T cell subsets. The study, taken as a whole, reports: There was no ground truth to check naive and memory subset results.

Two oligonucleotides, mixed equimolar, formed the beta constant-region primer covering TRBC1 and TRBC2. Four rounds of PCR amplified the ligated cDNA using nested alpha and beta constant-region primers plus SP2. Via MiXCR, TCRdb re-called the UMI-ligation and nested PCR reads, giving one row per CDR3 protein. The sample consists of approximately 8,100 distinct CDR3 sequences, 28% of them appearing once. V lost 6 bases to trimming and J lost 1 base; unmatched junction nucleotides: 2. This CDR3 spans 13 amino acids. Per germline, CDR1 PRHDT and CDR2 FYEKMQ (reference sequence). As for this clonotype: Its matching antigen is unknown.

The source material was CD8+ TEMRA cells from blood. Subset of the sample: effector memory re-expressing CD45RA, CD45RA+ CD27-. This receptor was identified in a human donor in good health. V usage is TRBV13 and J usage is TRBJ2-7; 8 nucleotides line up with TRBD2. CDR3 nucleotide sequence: TGTGCCAGCAGGGGGACTAGTTCCTACGAGCAGTACTTC. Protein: CASRGTSSYEQYF.